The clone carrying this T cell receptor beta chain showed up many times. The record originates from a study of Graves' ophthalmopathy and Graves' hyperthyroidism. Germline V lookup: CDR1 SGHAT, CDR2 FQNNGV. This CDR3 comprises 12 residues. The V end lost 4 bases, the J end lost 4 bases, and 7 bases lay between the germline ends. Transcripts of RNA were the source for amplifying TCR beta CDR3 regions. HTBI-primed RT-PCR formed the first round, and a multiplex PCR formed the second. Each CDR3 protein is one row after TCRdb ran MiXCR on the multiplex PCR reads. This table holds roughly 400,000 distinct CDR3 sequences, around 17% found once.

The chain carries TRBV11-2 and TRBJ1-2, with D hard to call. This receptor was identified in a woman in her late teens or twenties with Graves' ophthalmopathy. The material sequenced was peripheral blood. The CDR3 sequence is CASSSGGYGYTF. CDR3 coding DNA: TGTGCCAGCAGCTCGGGAGGCTATGGCTACACCTTC.